This record looks at one T cell receptor beta chain sequence and its context. Method: immunoSEQ multiplex PCR; TCRdb's copy keeps in-frame clones and lacks some. The sample yields roughly 300,000 clones, roughly 87% seen once. V shed 2 bases, J shed 0 bases, and the junction held 3 bases outside the gene matches. CDR3 length: 16 residues. Looked up from germline, CDR1 is MDHEN and CDR2 is SYDVKM. This specimen comes from a study of cytomegalovirus exposure and HLA in healthy donors. The receptor was isolated from a woman in her 30s in good health and CMV-seropositive. This sequence joins TRBV28 and TRBJ2-1, with 8 bases matching TRBD2. The specimen sequenced was PBMCs. CDR3 protein: CASSLLAGSSYNEQFF. The CDR3 DNA reads as TGTGCCAGCAGTTTACTAGCGGGCAGCTCCTACAATGAGCAGTTCTTC.